The 20 T cell receptor beta chains in this list originate from one sample, sequenced in a study of shared clonotypes between healthy human individuals. The assay was immunoSEQ multiplex PCR, and TCRdb's table has in-frame clones only and misses some. This sample has roughly 500,000 clones; about 96% occur once, and the top ten carry about 0.068%. Sequenced: naive CD4+ T cells sorted from blood. The subset was: CD45RA+ positively selected. These receptors came from a woman under 40 in good health.

The sample holds one count of this clone. CDR3 sequence reads: CASSAGQDTEAFF. Written as DNA, the CDR3 is TGTGCCAGCAGCGCCGGACAGGACACTGAAGCTTTCTTT. The V call is TRBV7-3, the J call TRBJ1-1; 7 bases are shared with TRBD1. Germline assignment: CDR1 SGHTA and CDR2 FQGTGA. Trimming removed 5 bases from V and 3 bases from J; junction bases left unmatched: 3. There are 13 residues in the CDR3.

This chain joins TRBV5-1 and TRBJ2-3; 7 nucleotides align to TRBD2. Looked up from germline, CDR1 is SGHRS and CDR2 is YFSETQ. V shed 2 bases and J 0 bases; nucleotides not matched to a gene: 0. The CDR3 sequence is 14 residues long. The CDR3 DNA sequence: TGCGCCAGCAGCTTCGGGAGGAGCACAGATACGCAGTATTTT. Residues: CASSFGRSTDTQYF.

The chain links TRBV11-1 to TRBJ2-2; possibly TRBD2 for D (5 bases). Germline V lookup: CDR1 SGHAT, CDR2 FQDESV (reference sequence). Trimming removed 5 bases from V and 4 bases from J, with 11 bases in between. This CDR3 spans 14 amino acids. This CDR3 reads CASSQHRGTGELFF. CDR3 DNA: TGTGCCAGCAGCCAGCACCGGGGCACCGGGGAGCTGTTTTTT.

A note on this clone: Other DNA sequences in this sample translate to the same CDR3. The V and J genes are TRBV9 and TRBJ2-6; no clear D. The CDR3 consists of 15 residues. CDR1 is SGDLS and CDR2 is YYNGEE in the germline V gene. V gave up 7 bases and J gave up 0 bases, with 11 bases separating them. This CDR3 reads CASSRRNSGANVLTF. CDR3 DNA: TGTGCCAGCTCCAGACGGAACTCTGGGGCCAACGTCCTGACTTTC. Supplemented by reference TRBV9 and TRBJ2-6, the full variable domain reads DSGVTQTPKHLITATGQRVTLRCSPRSGDLSVYWYQQSLDQGLQFLIQYYNGEERAKGNILERFSAQQFPDLHSELNLSSLELGDSALYFCASSRRNSGANVLTFGAGSRLTVL.

This chain links TRBV6-4 with TRBJ1-1, with D possibly matching TRBD1 (5 bases). Germline loops: CDR1 MRHNA, CDR2 SNTAGT. Trimming cost V 5 bases and J 1 base, with 8 bases left between them. The CDR3 is made up of 13 amino acids. The CDR3 protein is CASSSQENTEAFF. As DNA, the CDR3 is TGTGCCAGCAGTTCACAGGAGAACACTGAAGCTTTCTTT.

This chain uses TRBV13 with TRBJ2-7, with TRBD2 identical over 11 bases. The CDR3 totals 14 residues. Germline lookup yields CDR1 PRHDT and CDR2 FYEKMQ (reference sequence). J was trimmed by 4 bases and V by 10 bases; bases with no gene match: 9. The CDR3 protein is CATRLAGSSYEQYF. For the CDR3, the DNA is TGTGCCACCCGACTAGCGGGGTCCTCTTACGAGCAGTACTTC.

Regarding this clone: Different DNA sequences within this sample yield the same CDR3. V is TRBV5-1 and J is TRBJ2-7, with 8 bases matching TRBD1. The CDR3 has 14 residues. The germline CDR1 and CDR2 sequences are SGHRS and YFSETQ. The ends lost 0 bases at V and 4 bases at J; junction bases unmatched: 3. CDR3 sequence reads: CASSLGQGRYEQYF. Here the CDR3 DNA reads TGCGCCAGCAGCTTGGGACAGGGGCGGTACGAGCAGTACTTC.

J is TRBJ2-6 and V is TRBV29-1, with 8 nucleotides matching TRBD1. Per germline, CDR1 SQVTM and CDR2 ANQGSEA. J lost 0 bases, V lost 6 bases, and 10 bases had no gene match. The CDR3 covers 17 residues. CDR3 residues: CSVPLRDRTSGANVLTF. The CDR3 region has the DNA TGCAGCGTACCCCTCCGGGACAGGACCTCTGGGGCCAACGTCCTGACTTTC.

The V and J genes are TRBV30 and TRBJ2-2, with D unclear. V lost 3 bases, J lost 12 bases, and 23 bases lay in between. Germline CDR1 is GTSNPN and CDR2 is SVGIG (reference sequence). This CDR3 is built from 15 residues. The CDR3 loop is CAWSFDQTPLAKLFF. The CDR3 region has the DNA TGTGCCTGGAGCTTCGACCAGACACCGTTGGCGAAGCTGTTTTTT.

This chain joins TRBV5-1 and TRBJ2-5; 8 bases are a match to TRBD1. CDR3 length equals 16 residues. The trim removed 4 bases at V and 0 bases at J, leaving 8 bases unmatched. Germline V gives CDR1 SGHRS, CDR2 YFSETQ. The CDR3 bases are TGCGCCAGCAGCCCTGGACAGGGACTGTACCAAGAGACCCAGTACTTC. It translates to CASSPGQGLYQETQYF.

This clone was observed a single time. The rearrangement links TRBV7-8 to TRBJ1-1; possible D gene TRBD1, 5 bases. The CDR3 loop spans 15 amino acids. CDR1 SGHVS and CDR2 FQNEAQ come from the germline V gene. Between the trimmed V and J ends, which lost 5 bases and 5 bases, there was a span of 18 bases. CDR3 DNA: TGTGCCAGCAGCCCTCGAGGACGGGGCCGGACTGAAGCTTTCTTT. Its protein is CASSPRGRGRTEAFF.

CDR3 region: CASSLSPGLAGPQETQYF. The DNA for the CDR3 is TGCGCCAGCAGCCTTAGCCCGGGACTAGCGGGCCCCCAAGAGACCCAGTACTTC. This sequence joins TRBV5-1 and TRBJ2-5; TRBD2 matches 12 bases. Germline-derived CDR1 and CDR2 are SGHRS and YFSETQ. CDR3 length: 18 residues. The V gene end was trimmed by 4 bases and the J gene end by 1 base; junction bases not matched to a gene: 11.

The chain has TRBV6-6 and TRBJ1-6, with D unclear. The CDR3 sequence is 15 residues long. Trimming shortened V by 6 bases and J by 0 bases, and 9 bases separated the two germline ends. CDR1 and CDR2 (germline): MNHNY, SVGAGI (reference sequence). The DNA of the CDR3 is TGTGCCAGCAGACAGTCATTCTCCTATAATTCACCCCTCCACTTT. Its translation: CASRQSFSYNSPLHF.

This chain joins TRBV13 and TRBJ2-2; possibly TRBD2 for D (6 bases). Trimming took 3 bases from V and 3 from J, leaving 17 bases between them. Germline V gene lookup returns CDR1 PRHDT and CDR2 FYEKMQ (reference sequence). The CDR3 is 17 amino acids. The CDR3 DNA sequence: TGTGCCAGCAGCTTTCGGGGGTGGCGAGGGCACACCGGGGAGCTGTTTTTT. As protein: CASSFRGWRGHTGELFF.

The rearrangement uses TRBV7-6 and TRBJ2-7; the match to TRBD1 covers 7 bases. The CDR3 has 15 residues. Looked up from germline, CDR1 is SGHVS and CDR2 is FNYEAQ. Losses at the gene ends were 5 bases for V and 3 bases for J; bases not matched to a gene: 10. For the CDR3, the DNA is TGTGCCAGCAGCGCAGGCACCCGGGACAGCTACGAGCAGTACTTC. It specifies CASSAGTRDSYEQYF.

Here the CDR3 DNA reads TGCGCCAGCAACCTTGGGGACAGGCTGCCCTACGAGCAGTACTTC. Translation gives CASNLGDRLPYEQYF. The chain joins TRBV5-1 to TRBJ2-7; the match to TRBD1 covers 8 bases. Germline trimming cut 6 bases from V and 2 bases from J; bases unmatched to any gene: 10. Germline loops: CDR1 SGHRS, CDR2 YFSETQ. This CDR3 has 15 residues.

V and J are TRBV7-8 and TRBJ2-5, with D unclear. Germline values: CDR1 SGHVS, CDR2 FQNEAQ. The CDR3 length is 17 residues. Trimming took off 2 bases at V and 0 bases at J, with 16 bases between the two ends. The CDR3 DNA follows: TGTGCCAGCAGCTTATCGGTCCGGAAGACACACCAAGAGACCCAGTACTTC. Residues: CASSLSVRKTHQETQYF.

The chain is built from TRBV6-6 and TRBJ2-7; unclear D gene. The germline V gene encodes CDR1 MNHNY and CDR2 SVGAGI (reference sequence). V was pared by 6 bases and J by 3 bases, with 9 bases between. The CDR3 is made up of 12 amino acids. Here the CDR3 reads CASSLSVYEQYF. For the CDR3, the DNA is TGTGCCAGCAGCTTAAGCGTCTACGAGCAGTACTTC.

The chain combines TRBV28 with TRBJ1-1; no reliable D call. Germline values: CDR1 MDHEN, CDR2 SYDVKM. V lost 5 bases and J lost 5, with 15 bases in between. There are 14 residues in the CDR3. The CDR3 sequence: CASSPRLHGTEAFF. In DNA, the CDR3 is TGTGCCAGCAGTCCCCGGCTTCACGGGACTGAAGCTTTCTTT.

The rearrangement uses TRBV5-1 and TRBJ2-6; tentatively, D is TRBD1 or TRBD2 (5 bases each). This CDR3 region has 16 residues. Deletions cut 1 base from V and 9 bases from J, with 17 bases between. The germline CDR1 and CDR2 sequences are SGHRS and YFSETQ. CDR3: CASSLTAGQAGNVLTF. As DNA, the CDR3 is TGCGCCAGCAGCTTGACGGCAGGGCAGGCGGGCAACGTCCTGACTTTC.